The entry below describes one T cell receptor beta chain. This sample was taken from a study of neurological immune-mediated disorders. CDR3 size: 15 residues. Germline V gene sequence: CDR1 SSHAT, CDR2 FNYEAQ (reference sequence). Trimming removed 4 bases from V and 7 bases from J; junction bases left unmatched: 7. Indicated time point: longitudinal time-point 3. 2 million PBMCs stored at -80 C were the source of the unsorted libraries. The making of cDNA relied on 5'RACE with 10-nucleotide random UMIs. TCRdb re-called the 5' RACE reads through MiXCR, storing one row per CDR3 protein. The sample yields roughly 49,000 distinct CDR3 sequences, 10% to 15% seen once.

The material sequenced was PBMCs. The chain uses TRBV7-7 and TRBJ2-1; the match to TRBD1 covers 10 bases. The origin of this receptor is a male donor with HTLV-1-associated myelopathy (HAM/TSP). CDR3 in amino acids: CASSYRQGAGNEQFF. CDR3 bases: TGTGCCAGCAGCTATAGACAGGGGGCGGGGAATGAGCAGTTCTTC. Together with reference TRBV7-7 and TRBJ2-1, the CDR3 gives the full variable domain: GAGVSQSPRYKVTKRGQDVTLRCDPISSHATLYWYQQALGQGPEFLTYFNYEAQPDKSGLPSDRFSAERPEGSISTLTIQRTEQRDSAMYRCASSYRQGAGNEQFFGPGTRLTVL.